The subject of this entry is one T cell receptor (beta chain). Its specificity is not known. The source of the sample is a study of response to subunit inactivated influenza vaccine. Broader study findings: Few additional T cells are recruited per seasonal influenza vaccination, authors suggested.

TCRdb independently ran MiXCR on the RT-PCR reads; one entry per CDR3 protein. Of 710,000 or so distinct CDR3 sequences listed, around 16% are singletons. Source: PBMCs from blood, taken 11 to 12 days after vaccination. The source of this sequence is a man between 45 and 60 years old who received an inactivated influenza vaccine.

CDR3 region: CASRGLASREQYF. The CDR3 nucleotides are TGTGCCAGCAGAGGACTAGCGTCGAGGGAGCAGTACTTC. The chain joins TRBV12-3 or TRBV12-4 to TRBJ2-7, with 9 bases lining up with TRBD2. The V and J ends lost 6 bases and 7 bases, in that order; junction bases with no gene match: 7. There are 13 residues in the CDR3.